This entry lists 27 T cell receptor beta chains sequenced from one sample in a study of blood T cells in healthy people across ages (dated by TCRdb to about 2015). Library generation was performed with 5' RACE. Sequencing relied on an Illumina HiSeq 2500. A second 7 to 11 cycle PCR used a sample-barcoded 5' primer and a J-beta primer mix. TCRdb handled the public reads itself, with Q25 trimming in fastp and clone calling in MiXCR, and kept productive beta chains. Under each unique CDR3 protein, matching rows form one entry showing the most common genes and DNA. This sample has 1.5 million or so distinct CDR3 sequences in its table, and under 55% of those were observed once. In total, the top ten clones hold approximately 4.1% of the sample. Sequenced input: blood. All receptors come from a woman aged 18-35 years in good health.

Only one count was recorded for this clonotype. The V call is TRBV10-3, the J call TRBJ1-1; 12 nucleotides line up with TRBD1. V was clipped by 7 bases and J by 0 bases; unmatched bases: 3. The CDR3 spans 15 residues. CDR1 is ENHRY, CDR2 SYGVKD, per germline. CDR3 loop: CAIKGTGGMNTEAFF. In DNA form, the CDR3 reads TGTGCCATCAAGGGGACAGGGGGCATGAACACTGAAGCTTTCTTT.

The chain links TRBV9 to TRBJ2-7; D ambiguous. The CDR3 contains 12 residues. The V end lost 1 base, the J end lost 3 bases, and 5 bases lay between the germline ends. Per the germline V gene, CDR1 is SGDLS and CDR2 is YYNGEE. CDR3 sequence (DNA): TGTGCCAGCAGCGTAACAGACTACGAGCAGTACTTC. This sequence encodes CASSVTDYEQYF.

The chain uses TRBV4-3 and TRBJ2-2, with D perhaps TRBD1 or TRBD2 (5 bases each). V was clipped by 8 bases and J by 1 base, with 17 bases between them. The V gene's germline CDR1 is LGHNA and CDR2 YSLEER. CDR3 length: 16 residues. The CDR3 region is CASGWTGTKNTGELFF. The CDR3, as DNA: TGCGCCAGCGGATGGACCGGGACCAAGAACACCGGGGAGCTGTTTTTT.

This chain connects TRBV4-3 to TRBJ1-4, with a weak D call TRBD1 (5 bases). Trimming removed 4 bases from V and 7 bases from J, with 13 bases in between. Per the germline V gene, CDR1 is LGHNA and CDR2 is YSLEER. The length of the CDR3 is 14 residues. The CDR3 is CASSPSGVREKLFF. The CDR3 DNA reads TGCGCCAGCAGCCCCTCGGGGGTCCGTGAAAAACTGTTTTTT.

J is TRBJ2-5 and V is TRBV10-3; maybe TRBD1 (5 bases). The CDR3 contains 13 residues. CDR1 and CDR2 from the germline V gene are ENHRY and SYGVKD. The germline V and J ends were trimmed by 6 bases and 3 bases, with 11 bases remaining between them. The CDR3 here is CAISRASEETQYF. Written as DNA, the CDR3 is TGTGCCATCAGCAGGGCATCTGAAGAGACCCAGTACTTC.

The genes are TRBV29-1 and TRBJ2-2; no clear D. The V gene's germline CDR1 is SQVTM and CDR2 ANQGSEA. This CDR3 region has 12 residues. Trimming shortened V by 4 bases and J by 3 bases, and 6 bases separated the two germline ends. CDR3 nucleotides: TGCAGCGTTGGACATTACACCGGGGAGCTGTTTTTT. Its protein is CSVGHYTGELFF.

This chain uses TRBV29-1 with TRBJ1-3; D ambiguous. Germline lookup yields CDR1 SQVTM and CDR2 ANQGSEA. The CDR3 contains 13 residues. V lost 7 bases, J lost 3 bases, and 13 bases lay in between. The CDR3 protein is CSALGQVGNTIYF. Here the CDR3 DNA reads TGCAGCGCCCTAGGGCAGGTTGGAAACACCATATATTTT.

This clonotype was found a few times. The J gene is TRBJ2-7, the V gene TRBV5-1, with 8 bases lining up with TRBD2. V shed 4 bases and J 0 bases; nucleotides not matched to a gene: 9. This CDR3 is 16 amino acids long. Per the germline V gene, CDR1 is SGHRS and CDR2 is YFSETQ. The CDR3 here is CASSPLLADLSYEQYF. The CDR3 bases are TGCGCCAGCAGCCCGCTACTAGCGGATCTCTCCTACGAGCAGTACTTC.

The gene calls are TRBV7-2 and TRBJ1-1; D unclear. The V and J ends lost 4 bases and 3 bases respectively, with 9 bases between them. This CDR3 region has 13 residues. The V gene's germline CDR1 is SGHTA and CDR2 FQGNSA. CDR3 amino acids: CASSSRIHTEAFF. DNA of the CDR3: TGTGCCAGCAGCTCCCGGATCCACACTGAAGCTTTCTTT. Combining the CDR3 with reference TRBV7-2 and TRBJ1-1 gives the whole variable domain GAGVSQSPSNKVTEKGKDVELRCDPISGHTALYWYRQSLGQGLEFLIYFQGNSAPDKSGLPSDRFSAERTGGSVSTLTIQRTQQEDSAVYLCASSSRIHTEAFFGQGTRLTVV.

CDR3 residues: CASSLAQRRTEAFF. CDR3 DNA: TGTGCCAGCAGCTTAGCCCAAAGGAGGACTGAAGCTTTCTTT. The V and J genes are TRBV7-9 and TRBJ1-1; no clear D. The CDR3 has 14 residues. V lost 0 bases and J lost 5, with 10 bases in between. Germline values: CDR1 SEHNR, CDR2 FQNEAQ (reference sequence). Combining the CDR3 with reference TRBV7-9 and TRBJ1-1 gives the whole variable domain DTGVSQNPRHKITKRGQNVTFRCDPISEHNRLYWYRQTLGQGPEFLTYFQNEAQLEKSRLLSDRFSAERPKGSFSTLEIQRTEQGDSAMYLCASSLAQRRTEAFFGQGTRLTVV.

This clonotype was seen a few times. The gene calls are TRBV5-1 and TRBJ2-1, with D perhaps being TRBD1 or TRBD2 (5 bases each). CDR3 length: 15 residues. From germline, CDR1 is SGHRS and CDR2 YFSETQ. With 0 bases removed from V and 3 bases from J, the gap between germline ends came to 10 bases. CDR3 sequence: CASSLATGHYNEQFF. CDR3 sequence (DNA): TGCGCCAGCAGCTTGGCAACGGGGCACTACAATGAGCAGTTCTTC.

The CDR3 coding sequence is TGTGCCAGCAGTCTACAGGGGCAACAAGAGACCCAGTACTTC. Amino acids: CASSLQGQQETQYF. This chain connects TRBV12-3 or TRBV12-4 to TRBJ2-5, with 7 nucleotides matching TRBD1. The CDR3 loop spans 14 amino acids. V trimming: 5 bases; J trimming: 2 bases; junction bases outside the gene matches: 5.

The rearrangement uses TRBV14 and TRBJ2-7; 8 nucleotides line up with TRBD1. V lost 3 bases and J lost 4; bases outside the gene matches: 8. The CDR3 has 15 residues. The germline V gene encodes CDR1 SGHDN and CDR2 FVKESK. CDR3 residues: CASSQNHGQGYEQYF. The CDR3 DNA follows: TGTGCCAGCAGCCAGAACCACGGACAGGGTTACGAGCAGTACTTC.

CDR3: CASSWGTGYTF. The CDR3 DNA follows: TGTGCCAGCAGTTGGGGGACTGGCTACACCTTC. The chain couples TRBV6-5 to TRBJ1-2; D is possibly TRBD1 (5 bases). V shed 4 bases and J shed 7 bases, with 7 bases lying between them. The CDR3 totals 11 residues. The germline V gene encodes CDR1 MNHEY and CDR2 SVGAGI.

V is TRBV29-1 and J is TRBJ2-5; a weak D match, TRBD2 (6 bases). CDR3 length: 13 residues. Germline CDR1 SQVTM, CDR2 ANQGSEA. The V end was cut by 4 bases, the J end by 4 bases, with 13 bases between. The CDR3 coding sequence is TGCAGCGTTGGGTCCGGGAGCCGAGAGACCCAGTACTTC. Translated: CSVGSGSRETQYF. The full variable domain, its missing parts supplied by reference TRBV29-1 and TRBJ2-5, is SAVISQKPSRDICQRGTSLTIQCQVDSQVTMMFWYRQQPGQSLTLIATANQGSEATYESGFVIDKFPISRPNLTFSTLTVSNMSPEDSSIYLCSVGSGSRETQYFGPGTRLLVL.

This clonotype has only a few counts. The chain recombines TRBV14 with TRBJ1-5; no definite D call. The CDR3 has 15 residues. V lost 3 bases and J 5 bases, leaving 14 bases between the germline ends. CDR1 and CDR2 from the germline V gene are SGHDN and FVKESK. The CDR3 nucleotides are TGTGCCAGCAGCCACTGTCCCAGCGTCGATCAGCCCCAGCATTTT. This gives the protein CASSHCPSVDQPQHF.

The rearrangement links TRBV12-3 or TRBV12-4 to TRBJ2-2; D ambiguous. This CDR3 comprises 14 residues. V dropped 3 bases and J dropped 0 bases, with 5 bases sitting between them. The CDR3, as DNA: TGTGCCAGCAGTTTTACAGCGAACACCGGGGAGCTGTTTTTT. Translated, it gives CASSFTANTGELFF.

The chain recombines TRBV29-1 with TRBJ2-5; 15 bases match TRBD2. The germline CDR1 and CDR2 sequences are SQVTM and ANQGSEA. V shed 8 bases, J shed 13 bases, and the junction held 11 bases outside the gene matches. CDR3 length equals 13 residues. CDR3 DNA: TGCAGCCACCCGGGACTAGCGGGGGGTGGTCGGTACTTC. Translating it yields CSHPGLAGGGRYF.

V gene TRBV7-8 combines with J gene TRBJ2-7, with a tentative D call TRBD1 (5 bases). Germline V CDR1 and CDR2: SGHVS, FQNEAQ. Trimming removed 3 bases at V and 6 bases at J, with 18 bases between. This CDR3 has 15 residues. CDR3 nucleotide sequence: TGTGCCAGCAGCTTCCTAGGGTGGGGCTTTGGCGAGCAGTACTTC. Protein product: CASSFLGWGFGEQYF. Full variable domain (outside the CDR3, taken from reference TRBV7-8 and TRBJ2-7): GAGVSQSPRYKVAKRGQDVALRCDPISGHVSLFWYQQALGQGPEFLTYFQNEAQLDKSGLPSDRFFAERPEGSVSTLKIQRTQQEDSAVYLCASSFLGWGFGEQYFGPGTRLTVT.

This CDR3 is CASSHHSGTYLHEQYF. CDR3 in DNA: TGTGCCAGCAGCCACCACAGCGGGACTTATCTCCACGAGCAGTACTTC. The J gene is TRBJ2-7, the V gene TRBV7-9; 7 bases map to TRBD2. This CDR3 comprises 16 residues. V dropped 5 bases and J dropped 5; count of bases not matched to a gene: 15. The germline V gene has CDR1 SEHNR and CDR2 FQNEAQ (reference sequence).

This clonotype has just a few counts. The chain combines TRBV4-1 with TRBJ2-1; TRBD2 is a possible D gene (5 bases). The CDR3 totals 13 residues. Trimming left V 8 bases short and J 6 bases short, with 14 bases between. CDR1 is MGHRA and CDR2 is YSYEKL in the germline V gene. CDR3 DNA sequence: TGCGCCAGCGGTTGGACTGAGATCAATGAGCAGTTCTTC. Translating it yields CASGWTEINEQFF.

V and J are TRBV7-2 and TRBJ2-5; possibly TRBD1 for D (6 bases). The V end lost 5 bases, the J end lost 2 bases, and 12 bases lay between the germline ends. The germline V gene has CDR1 SGHTA and CDR2 FQGNSA. CDR3 size: 14 residues. The CDR3 DNA sequence: TGTGCCAGCAGCAAACAGGGACGGCAAGAGACCCAGTACTTC. This sequence encodes CASSKQGRQETQYF.

The chain combines TRBV28 with TRBJ2-1, with a weak D call TRBD1 (5 bases). V was cut by 7 bases and J by 10 bases, with 14 bases left in between. The CDR3 consists of 12 residues. Germline V gene data show CDR1 as MDHEN and CDR2 as SYDVKM. The DNA for the CDR3 is TGTGCCAGCAACCCTAGGGGCAAGGAGCAGTTCTTC. Its translation: CASNPRGKEQFF.

DNA of the CDR3: TGTGCCAGCAGTTTATCCGCGGGACGGGCCTACAATGAGCAGTTCTTC. It codes for CASSLSAGRAYNEQFF. V is TRBV27 and J is TRBJ2-1; D is perhaps TRBD2 (6 bases). This CDR3 is built from 16 residues. Germline CDR1 and CDR2: MNHEY and SMNVEV (reference sequence). V lost 0 bases to trimming and J lost 2 bases, with 11 bases between them.

Only a few counts were recorded for this clonotype. CDR3 region: CSVESGPYNADTQYF. The DNA of the CDR3 is TGCAGCGTTGAATCAGGACCTTATAACGCTGATACGCAGTATTTT. The chain employs TRBV29-1 and TRBJ2-3; D gene uncertain. The V gene's germline CDR1 is SQVTM and CDR2 ANQGSEA. This CDR3 has 15 amino acids. Trimming took 2 bases from V and 6 from J, leaving 18 bases between them.

The chain is built from TRBV29-1 and TRBJ2-7, with TRBD1 matching over 7 bases. This CDR3 is built from 13 residues. V was clipped by 6 bases and J by 3 bases; unmatched bases: 8. Germline CDR1 is SQVTM and CDR2 is ANQGSEA. The CDR3 region has the DNA TGCAGCGTAGTAGGGGACAGACGCTACGAGCAGTACTTC. This sequence encodes CSVVGDRRYEQYF.

The chain employs TRBV6-5 and TRBJ1-6; 9 bases are a match to TRBD1. Trimming removed 5 bases from V and 10 bases from J; junction bases left unmatched: 6. The CDR3 is 14 amino acids. Germline CDR1 and CDR2: MNHEY and SVGAGI. As DNA, the CDR3 is TGTGCCAGCAGTCAGGGACAGGGATTATCACCCCTCCACTTT. Protein: CASSQGQGLSPLHF.